This T cell receptor beta chain emerged from a study of shared clonotypes between healthy human individuals. Subsets obtained from CD4+ cells comprised CD45RA+ naive and CD45RA-negative memory cells. Trimming took 3 bases from V and 3 from J, leaving 10 bases between them. Germline CDR1 reads SEHNR; CDR2 reads FQNEAQ (reference sequence). CDR3 length equals 14 residues. A remark on this clone: No antigen is known for it.

Findings of the study overall: Memory subsets generally showed lower estimated richness than naive subsets.

Authors' data handling: Filtering was not the same, since immunoSEQ gave junction-only sequences without quality scores. The assay was immunoSEQ multiplex PCR, and TCRdb's table has in-frame clones only and misses some. V, J and clone size are taken as reported in that table, and D and trimming were inferred from the DNA itself. The data contain some 2,000,000 clones, more than 90% of them singletons. This clonotype was sampled from a man in his late teens or twenties in good health. The gene calls are TRBV7-9 and TRBJ2-3; perhaps TRBD2 as D (6 bases). Source material: naive CD4+ T cells sorted from blood. As to subset: CD45RA+ positively selected. CDR3 in amino acids: CASSLTSMTDTQYF. The CDR3 DNA reads as TGTGCCAGCAGCTTGACTAGTATGACAGATACGCAGTATTTT.